The 10 T cell receptor beta chains listed next were all sequenced from one sample in a study of CD8 T cells in Susac syndrome. RNA, at about 0.45 to 1 ug, was reverse transcribed with random hexamers. TCRdb reanalysed the immunoSEQ multiplex PCR reads using MiXCR and keeps one entry per CDR3 protein. The table has some 77,000 distinct CDR3 sequences, about 93% seen once; the top ten hold around 0.52%. Sequencing was performed on CD4+ T cells from PBMCs. The source of these receptors is a human donor with Susac syndrome.

The chain joins TRBV7-3 to TRBJ2-1; 7 bases are shared with TRBD2. Germline V gene lookup returns CDR1 SGHTA and CDR2 FQGTGA. The CDR3 is made up of 15 amino acids. Trimming at V came to 3 bases and at J to 7 bases, leaving 9 bases not matched to a gene. The CDR3 DNA follows: TGTGCCAGCAGCTTCTCCGCGGGAGTGGTAAATGAGCAGTTCTTC. As protein: CASSFSAGVVNEQFF.

The V gene is TRBV29-1, the J gene TRBJ2-5, with TRBD1 as a possible D gene (5 bases). Trimming stripped 2 bases from V and 0 bases from J, with 10 bases between. The CDR3 extends over 14 amino acids. The germline CDR1 and CDR2 sequences are SQVTM and ANQGSEA. The CDR3: CSVEPTGNQETQYF. In DNA form, the CDR3 reads TGCAGCGTTGAACCTACAGGAAACCAAGAGACCCAGTACTTC.

This rearrangement joins TRBV12-3 or TRBV12-4 to TRBJ1-3; D not resolved. Trimming left V 11 bases short and J 4 bases short, with 9 bases between. The CDR3 has 11 residues. As DNA, the CDR3 is TGTGCCGGATACACCGGAAACACCATATATTTT. This sequence encodes CAGYTGNTIYF.

The chain recombines TRBV20-1 with TRBJ2-2; 12 positions agree with TRBD2. The CDR3 has 15 amino acids. CDR1 and CDR2 (germline): DFQATT, SNEGSKA (reference sequence). V trimming: 6 bases; J trimming: 2 bases; junction bases outside the gene matches: 4. CDR3 DNA: TGCAGTGCCCGGACTAGCGGGACCAACACCGGGGAGCTGTTTTTT. It translates to CSARTSGTNTGELFF.

The rearrangement joins TRBV27 to TRBJ2-7; TRBD1 agrees at 7 bases. Germline CDR1 and CDR2: MNHEY and SMNVEV (reference sequence). The CDR3 runs 13 residues. Trimming removed 2 bases from V and 3 bases from J; junction bases left unmatched: 1. The CDR3 DNA reads as TGTGCCAGCAGTTTACGGGACAGCTACGAGCAGTACTTC. Its translation is CASSLRDSYEQYF.

J is TRBJ2-5 and V is TRBV5-1; D call uncertain. The germline V gene encodes CDR1 SGHRS and CDR2 YFSETQ. The CDR3 sequence is 13 residues long. With 2 bases removed from V and 5 bases from J, the gap between germline ends came to 10 bases. Here the CDR3 DNA reads TGCGCCAGCAGCTTTCTCAGTGGGGAGACCCAGTACTTC. Its translation is CASSFLSGETQYF. Looking up the rest from reference TRBV5-1 and TRBJ2-5 gives the full variable domain: KAGVTQTPRYLIKTRGQQVTLSCSPISGHRSVSWYQQTPGQGLQFLFEYFSETQRNKGNFPGRFSGRQFSNSRSEMNVSTLELGDSALYLCASSFLSGETQYFGPGTRLLVL.

Written as DNA, the CDR3 is TGTGCCAGCAGTCATCATGCCGGGACAGGGGGTAGCAATGAGCAGTTCTTC. Protein: CASSHHAGTGGSNEQFF. The chain is built from TRBV12-3 or TRBV12-4 and TRBJ2-1; 11 bases are a match to TRBD1. This CDR3 has 17 residues. J was trimmed by 6 bases and V by 5 bases; bases with no gene match: 12.

V gene TRBV9 combines with J gene TRBJ2-2, with D possibly TRBD2 on 5 matching bases. This CDR3 is 16 amino acids long. Trimming took off 1 base at V and 3 bases at J, with 13 bases between the two ends. Germline V gives CDR1 SGDLS, CDR2 YYNGEE. The CDR3 DNA reads TGTGCCAGCAGCGTAACGGGGTTGGGGTACACCGGGGAGCTGTTTTTT. Amino acid sequence: CASSVTGLGYTGELFF. Together with reference TRBV9 and TRBJ2-2, the CDR3 gives the full variable domain: DSGVTQTPKHLITATGQRVTLRCSPRSGDLSVYWYQQSLDQGLQFLIQYYNGEERAKGNILERFSAQQFPDLHSELNLSSLELGDSALYFCASSVTGLGYTGELFFGEGSRLTVL.

The chain links TRBV29-1 to TRBJ2-3, with D hard to call. The germline V gene has CDR1 SQVTM and CDR2 ANQGSEA. The V and J ends lost 7 bases and 0 bases respectively, with 14 bases between them. The CDR3 spans 14 residues. CDR3 sequence (DNA): TGCAGCGCTAAGAAATTTCCTAGCACAGATACGCAGTATTTT. It specifies CSAKKFPSTDTQYF.

The rearrangement uses TRBV5-1 and TRBJ1-3, with D uncertain. Trimming removed 1 base from V and 1 base from J, with 9 bases in between. Per germline, CDR1 SGHRS and CDR2 YFSETQ. The CDR3 spans 15 residues. DNA for the CDR3: TGCGCCAGCAGCTTGAGCGGAGGGTCTGGAAACACCATATATTTT. It specifies CASSLSGGSGNTIYF.